A selection of T cell receptor beta chains follows, all from one sample in a study of cytomegalovirus exposure and HLA in healthy donors. Profiling relied on immunoSEQ multiplex PCR, and the TCRdb table lists in-frame clones only, not all of them. The table includes approximately 110,000 clones, approximately 80% detected once. The sample was PBMCs. These receptors originate from a man in his fifties in good health and CMV-seronegative. Each CDR3 is given with its conserved first and last residue. A D gene is named only where the DNA matches it firmly. Size values are once, few and many counts, or a class for expanded clones, and some rows have none.

>TRBJ2-2|-|TRBD2|TRBV19
CASSPRGRAGGLRTGELFF
TGTGCCAGTAGTCCGCGGGGGAGAGCGGGGGGGCTACGGACCGGGGAGCTGTTTTTT
>TRBJ2-7|-|TRBD2|TRBV6-1
CASRTSGSYEQYF
TGTGCCAGCAGGACTAGCGGGTCCTACGAGCAGTACTTC
>TRBJ2-1|-|TRBD2|TRBV19
CASNSGGYNEQFF
TGTGCCAGTAACTCGGGGGGTTACAATGAGCAGTTCTTC
>TRBJ2-5|-|-|TRBV7-6
CASSQSGLETQYF
TGTGCCAGCAGCCAGTCAGGGCTGGAGACCCAGTACTTC
>TRBJ2-3|few|TRBD2|TRBV6-4
CASSPGTSDTDTQYF
TGTGCCAGCAGCCCCGGGACTAGCGACACAGATACGCAGTATTTT
>TRBJ1-2|-|-|TRBV7-8
CASSPQGFSGYTF
TGTGCCAGCAGCCCTCAGGGCTTCTCCGGCTACACCTTC
>TRBJ2-7|-|TRBD2|TRBV28
CASSLWAGGDYEQYF
TGTGCCAGCAGTTTATGGGCGGGGGGGGACTACGAGCAGTACTTC
>TRBJ1-1|-|TRBD1|TRBV7-2
CASSSPPGTGAMNTEAFF
TGTGCCAGCAGCTCGCCACCCGGGACAGGAGCGATGAACACTGAAGCTTTCTTT
>TRBJ1-4|-|-|TRBV2
CAIGTYDRPANEKLFF
TGTGCCATCGGGACATACGATCGACCGGCTAATGAAAAACTGTTTTTT
>TRBJ2-1|-|TRBD2|TRBV18
CASSLTSGRGYNEQFF
TGTGCCAGCTCACTGACTAGCGGGAGGGGTTACAATGAGCAGTTCTTC
>TRBJ1-1|-|-|TRBV28
CASSRNTEAFF
TGTGCCAGCAGCCGGAACACTGAAGCTTTCTTT